This T cell receptor beta chain comes out of a study of blood T cell repertoires in COVID-19. Study information: Sources were T cells, B-cell-depleted T cells, or PBMCs; the material itself was cDNA or gDNA.

This CDR3 region has 12 residues. V gave up 6 bases and J gave up 8 bases, with 13 bases separating them. Germline-derived CDR1 and CDR2 are SNHLY and FYNNEI. Per the original data handling: The assay estimated nucleated cells by amplifying reference gene primers. Here immunoSEQ multiplex PCR was the method, and the copy in TCRdb shows in-frame clones only, minus some. V and J calls and clone size are as listed in that table; D and trimming were resolved from the DNA. The sample includes about 170,000 clones, about 87% of them seen just once. Sequencing used peripheral blood. The origin of this receptor is a man younger than 35 with active or convalescent COVID-19. The chain uses TRBV2 and TRBJ1-2, with TRBD1 as a possible D gene (6 bases). The CDR3 DNA follows: TGTGCCAGCAGCCCTGACGGACAGGGCTACACCTTC. Translated, it gives CASSPDGQGYTF. Looking up the rest from reference TRBV2 and TRBJ1-2 gives the full variable domain: EPEVTQTPSHQVTQMGQEVILRCVPISNHLYFYWYRQILGQKVEFLVSFYNNEISEKSEIFDDQFSVERPDGSNFTLKIRSTKLEDSAMYFCASSPDGQGYTFGSGTRLTVV.